Below, 17 T cell receptor beta chains from the same sample are listed, as sequenced in a study of OX40 agonist ivuxolimab in advanced cancers. Generated by immunoSEQ multiplex PCR, the TCRdb table keeps only in-frame clones and is missing some. Found here are tens of thousands of clones, approximately 81% of them singletons; the top ten hold around 4.3%. The sample consisted of CD4+ or CD8+ T cells sorted from blood, taken in a trial of the OX40 agonist ivuxolimab. All receptors derive from an adult with an advanced solid tumor such as melanoma, head and neck, liver or kidney cancer.

This clone was picked up a small number of times. The chain couples TRBV14 to TRBJ2-1, with TRBD2 matching over 10 bases. From germline, CDR1 is SGHDN and CDR2 FVKESK. After removal of 2 bases from V and 4 bases from J, the junction contained 5 bases not matched to a gene. The CDR3 runs to 16 residues. The CDR3 DNA sequence: TGTGCCAGCAGCCAATACCTAGCGGGAGCTTACAATGAGCAGTTCTTC. Translation: CASSQYLAGAYNEQFF.

J is TRBJ2-2 and V is TRBV19; tentative D call: TRBD1 (7 bases). CDR1 and CDR2 (germline): LNHDA, SQIVND (reference sequence). CDR3 length equals 16 residues. V dropped 0 bases and J dropped 5 bases, with 13 bases sitting between them. The CDR3 reads CASSIEETGRTGELFF. The CDR3 DNA follows: TGTGCCAGTAGTATAGAAGAGACAGGGAGGACCGGGGAGCTGTTTTTT.

The chain joins TRBV5-6 to TRBJ2-7; 7 nucleotides line up with TRBD2. The V and J ends lost 4 bases and 0 bases, in that order; junction bases with no gene match: 4. The CDR3 covers 14 residues. Germline V gives CDR1 SGHDT, CDR2 YYEEEE. The DNA for the CDR3 is TGTGCCAGCAGCCCGGGAGGTAGCTCCTACGAGCAGTACTTC. It yields the protein CASSPGGSSYEQYF.

This chain links TRBV28 with TRBJ1-2, with D perhaps TRBD1 (6 bases). Germline assignment: CDR1 MDHEN and CDR2 SYDVKM. V was cut by 4 bases and J by 4 bases, with 10 bases left in between. CDR3 length: 13 residues. The CDR3 DNA follows: TGTGCCAGCAGTTCACAGGGAACCTATGGCTACACCTTC. Residues: CASSSQGTYGYTF.

The V and J genes are TRBV6-6 and TRBJ1-5; the D is unclear. The CDR3 contains 14 residues. The V and J ends lost 5 bases and 0 bases respectively, with 8 bases between them. Germline assignment: CDR1 MNHNY and CDR2 SVGAGI (reference sequence). CDR3 nucleotide sequence: TGTGCCAGCAGTCACTACAATAGCAATCAGCCCCAGCATTTT. It specifies CASSHYNSNQPQHF.

The gene calls are TRBV13 and TRBJ2-3; possibly TRBD2 for D (6 bases). The CDR3 has 15 residues. The germline V gene encodes CDR1 PRHDT and CDR2 FYEKMQ (reference sequence). The ends were cut back, 5 bases at V and 9 bases at J, with 21 bases in the middle. The CDR3 sequence is CASSVKGLSAGTQYF. CDR3 DNA sequence: TGTGCCAGCAGCGTAAAGGGACTCTCGGCAGGCACGCAGTATTTT.

The chain combines TRBV7-8 with TRBJ2-7, with no clear D. The V gene lost 1 base and the J gene lost 0 bases, with 7 bases spanning the gap. Per germline, CDR1 SGHVS and CDR2 FQNEAQ. The CDR3 is 14 residues long. The CDR3 sequence: CASSLDRRSYEQYF. The CDR3 nucleotides are TGTGCCAGCAGCTTAGACAGACGCTCCTACGAGCAGTACTTC.

This clone was seen just once. This sequence joins TRBV6-6 and TRBJ1-2; possibly TRBD1 for D (6 bases). Germline CDR1 is MNHNY and CDR2 is SVGAGI (reference sequence). V shed 4 bases and J shed 5 bases, with 17 bases lying between them. The CDR3 is 15 amino acids. The CDR3 here is CASSSDSLHRYGYTF. The DNA of the CDR3 is TGTGCCAGCAGTTCGGACAGCCTGCACCGTTATGGCTACACCTTC.

This clone was detected only once. Other DNA sequences in the sample encode the same CDR3. The CDR3 DNA reads TGTGCCAGCAGCTCAGGGGACACGAACACTGAAGCTTTCTTT. Protein sequence: CASSSGDTNTEAFF. J is TRBJ1-1 and V is TRBV5-5, with D possibly matching TRBD1 (6 bases). V was pared by 3 bases and J by 1 base, with 10 bases between. This CDR3 contains 14 residues. CDR1 is SGHKS, CDR2 YYEKEE, per germline (reference sequence).

This chain links TRBV5-1 with TRBJ2-7; TRBD1 might be the D (5 bases). The CDR3 runs 13 residues. Deletions cut 5 bases from V and 2 bases from J, with 11 bases between. The germline CDR1 and CDR2 sequences are SGHRS and YFSETQ. The CDR3 nucleotides are TGCGCCAGCAGTTTGCAGGGTCCCTACGAGCAGTACTTC. Translation: CASSLQGPYEQYF.

The rearrangement links TRBV5-1 to TRBJ2-3, with a tentative D call TRBD1 (5 bases). The CDR3 extends over 15 amino acids. Germline CDR1 reads SGHRS; CDR2 reads YFSETQ. Trimming took off 1 base at V and 0 bases at J, with 9 bases between the two ends. CDR3 nucleotides: TGCGCCAGCAGCTTGTCAGGGCCAAGCACAGATACGCAGTATTTT. This gives the protein CASSLSGPSTDTQYF.

Note on this clone: The same CDR3 can be traced to other DNA sequences in this sample. The CDR3: CATSRGGYNEQFF. The CDR3 coding sequence is TGTGCCACCAGCAGAGGTGGGTACAATGAGCAGTTCTTC. The rearrangement uses TRBV15 and TRBJ2-1, with D unclear. CDR3 length equals 13 residues. Germline V gives CDR1 LNHNV, CDR2 YYDKDF (reference sequence). The V and J ends lost 1 base and 4 bases respectively, with 5 bases between them. Full variable domain (remainder filled in from reference TRBV15 and TRBJ2-1): DAMVIQNPRYQVTQFGKPVTLSCSQTLNHNVMYWYQQKSSQAPKLLFHYYDKDFNNEADTPDNFQSRRPNTSFCFLDIRSPGLGDTAMYLCATSRGGYNEQFFGPGTRLTVL.

The chain employs TRBV6-1 and TRBJ1-1; possibly TRBD1 for D (5 bases). Germline V CDR1 and CDR2: MNHNS, SASEGT. The germline V and J ends were trimmed by 6 bases and 1 base, with 9 bases remaining between them. CDR3 length equals 13 residues. CDR3 residues: CASSSTGNTEAFF. In nucleotides, the CDR3 is TGTGCCAGCAGCAGTACAGGGAACACTGAAGCTTTCTTT.

This clone is a singleton in its sample. In DNA form, the CDR3 reads TGTGCCAGCAGCTCGGTTGACCTGACAGGGGGCGATGAAGCTTTCTTT. It yields the protein CASSSVDLTGGDEAFF. The rearrangement uses TRBV5-4 and TRBJ1-1, with 10 bases identical to TRBD1. CDR3 size: 16 residues. In germline, CDR1 is SGHNT, CDR2 YYREEE (reference sequence). V was pared by 3 bases and J by 7 bases, with 12 bases of the junction left unmatched.

V gene TRBV4-3 combines with J gene TRBJ2-5; 7 nucleotides match TRBD2. The CDR3 is 14 amino acids. Per germline, CDR1 LGHNA and CDR2 YSLEER. The junction had 2 bases not matched to a gene; V was cut back by 0 bases and J by 4 bases. The CDR3 spells CASSQEGEGETQYF. CDR3 nucleotides: TGCGCCAGCAGCCAAGAAGGGGAGGGAGAGACCCAGTACTTC.

The rearrangement uses TRBV5-1 and TRBJ2-3; 9 nucleotides match TRBD2. The CDR3 covers 15 residues. V trimming: 2 bases; J trimming: 1 base; junction bases outside the gene matches: 2. Germline assignment: CDR1 SGHRS and CDR2 YFSETQ. CDR3 amino acids: CASSLAGGGTDTQYF. CDR3 in DNA: TGCGCCAGCAGCTTAGCGGGAGGTGGCACAGATACGCAGTATTTT. The full variable domain, completed using reference TRBV5-1 and TRBJ2-3, is KAGVTQTPRYLIKTRGQQVTLSCSPISGHRSVSWYQQTPGQGLQFLFEYFSETQRNKGNFPGRFSGRQFSNSRSEMNVSTLELGDSALYLCASSLAGGGTDTQYFGPGTRLTVL.

This clone was found a few times. The CDR3 region has the DNA TGTGCCAGCAGCTACGGAGATTCCACCGGGGAGCTGTTTTTT. As protein: CASSYGDSTGELFF. This rearrangement joins TRBV11-1 to TRBJ2-2, with no clear D. The germline V gene has CDR1 SGHAT and CDR2 FQDESV (reference sequence). V was pared by 4 bases and J by 4 bases, with 10 bases between. The CDR3 sequence is 14 residues long.